These 14 T cell receptor beta chains came from one sample sequenced in a study of shared clonotypes between healthy human individuals. Assay used: immunoSEQ multiplex PCR; TCRdb lists only in-frame clones, some missing. In the table there are roughly 490,000 clones, around 80% of which are singletons. The source material was PBMCs. The receptor source for this set is a woman aged 40 to 50 in good health. Some clones in this sample may be carry-over from other donors' samples.

The CDR3 protein is CASSSEREGSYNEQFF. The DNA for the CDR3 is TGCGCCAGCAGTAGCGAGCGGGAGGGGTCCTACAATGAGCAGTTCTTC. The V call is TRBV23-1, the J call TRBJ2-1; 10 bases agree with TRBD2. TRBV23-1 is marked as an open reading frame, function uncertain. V was pared by 5 bases and J by 1 base, with 5 bases of the junction left unmatched. CDR3 size: 16 residues.

The chain has TRBV5-1 and TRBJ2-2; D gene uncertain. CDR1 is SGHRS, CDR2 YFSETQ, per germline. CDR3 length: 15 amino acids. With 4 bases removed from V and 1 base from J, the gap between germline ends came to 11 bases. Here the CDR3 DNA reads TGCGCCAGCAGCGTCCCACTGGGGAACACCGGGGAGCTGTTTTTT. Translation: CASSVPLGNTGELFF. The variable domain in full, completed from reference TRBV5-1 and TRBJ2-2, reads KAGVTQTPRYLIKTRGQQVTLSCSPISGHRSVSWYQQTPGQGLQFLFEYFSETQRNKGNFPGRFSGRQFSNSRSEMNVSTLELGDSALYLCASSVPLGNTGELFFGEGSRLTVL.

The chain recombines TRBV7-2 with TRBJ1-5; D perhaps matches TRBD1 (6 bases). V shed 5 bases and J shed 2 bases, with 13 bases lying between them. CDR3 length equals 15 residues. The germline CDR1 and CDR2 sequences are SGHTA and FQGNSA. This CDR3 reads CASSLIPGGNQPQHF. CDR3 DNA sequence: TGTGCCAGCAGCCTGATTCCAGGGGGCAATCAGCCCCAGCATTTT.

This chain connects TRBV7-9 to TRBJ2-3; TRBD2 matches 10 bases. In germline, CDR1 is SEHNR, CDR2 FQNEAQ (reference sequence). J was trimmed by 1 base and V by 5 bases; bases with no gene match: 6. This CDR3 has 16 amino acids. CDR3 amino acids: CASSEELAGGTDTQYF. The CDR3 bases are TGTGCCAGCAGCGAAGAGCTAGCGGGAGGCACAGATACGCAGTATTTT.

The rearrangement joins TRBV7-9 to TRBJ2-5; maybe TRBD1 (6 bases). The CDR3 spans 16 residues. The ends were cut back, 5 bases at V and 1 base at J, with 17 bases in the middle. Germline-derived CDR1 and CDR2 are SEHNR and FQNEAQ (reference sequence). CDR3 sequence: CASSGRDTTFQETQYF. In DNA, the CDR3 is TGTGCCAGCAGCGGACGGGACACCACATTCCAAGAGACCCAGTACTTC. The full variable domain, rest sourced from reference TRBV7-9 and TRBJ2-5, is DTGVSQNPRHKITKRGQNVTFRCDPISEHNRLYWYRQTLGQGPEFLTYFQNEAQLEKSRLLSDRFSAERPKGSFSTLEIQRTEQGDSAMYLCASSGRDTTFQETQYFGPGTRLLVL.

The chain has TRBV27 and TRBJ2-2; TRBD1 aligns across 9 bases. The germline gives CDR1 MNHEY, CDR2 SMNVEV (reference sequence). CDR3 length equals 18 residues. V dropped 1 base and J dropped 4; count of bases not matched to a gene: 10. CDR3 bases: TGTGCCAGCAGTTTATTCGGGACAGGGTTTGCGGGCACCGGGGAGCTGTTTTTT. Its protein product is CASSLFGTGFAGTGELFF.

V is TRBV28 and J is TRBJ2-7, with 7 bases lining up with TRBD1. The CDR3 is made up of 14 amino acids. V gave up 1 base and J gave up 6 bases; unmatched junction bases: 6. Germline values: CDR1 MDHEN, CDR2 SYDVKM. In DNA form, the CDR3 reads TGTGCCAGCAGTTTATATGGGGGACAGCGCGAGCAGTACTTC. Encoded protein: CASSLYGGQREQYF.

The V and J genes are TRBV6-1 and TRBJ2-6; the match to TRBD1 covers 7 bases. Germline V gives CDR1 MNHNS, CDR2 SASEGT. V lost 10 bases to trimming and J lost 0 bases; unmatched junction nucleotides: 6. There are 15 residues in the CDR3. The CDR3 DNA sequence: TGTGCCACCGGGACAGCGAGCTCTGGGGCCAACGTCCTGACTTTC. As protein: CATGTASSGANVLTF.

The chain has TRBV5-1 and TRBJ1-4, with D unclear. Germline CDR1 reads SGHRS; CDR2 reads YFSETQ. V was shortened by 1 base and J by 7 bases, with 14 bases between the two germline ends. This CDR3 has 15 residues. The CDR3 loop is CASSLRPGISEKLFF. The CDR3 DNA reads as TGCGCCAGCAGCTTGCGCCCGGGTATAAGTGAAAAACTGTTTTTT.

The rearrangement links TRBV2 to TRBJ2-7, with 12 bases identical to TRBD1. The length of the CDR3 is 17 residues. Germline CDR1 and CDR2: SNHLY and FYNNEI. V gave up 6 bases and J gave up 1 base; unmatched junction bases: 10. The CDR3 loop is CASRTGTGGAISYEQYF. The CDR3 coding sequence is TGTGCCAGCAGGACTGGGACAGGGGGCGCAATATCCTACGAGCAGTACTTC.

Here the CDR3 reads CASSPRRRNYGYTF. CDR3 nucleotide sequence: TGTGCCAGCAGTCCCCGCAGGCGGAACTATGGCTACACCTTC. The chain is built from TRBV28 and TRBJ1-2, with D unresolved. The length of the CDR3 is 14 residues. V lost 5 bases and J lost 2, with 12 bases in between. Per the germline V gene, CDR1 is MDHEN and CDR2 is SYDVKM.

This clone occurred a few times. Here the CDR3 DNA reads TGTGCCAGCAGTCCCCGGGACAGGATGAGGTCTGAAGCTTTCTTT. Translation: CASSPRDRMRSEAFF. The chain has TRBV27 and TRBJ1-1, with 8 bases lining up with TRBD1. Germline CDR1 MNHEY, CDR2 SMNVEV (reference sequence). The V and J ends lost 5 bases and 6 bases, in that order; junction bases with no gene match: 11. This CDR3 is 15 amino acids long.

This clone was seen just once. The chain employs TRBV6-4 and TRBJ2-5; TRBD1 agrees at 7 bases. The germline V gene has CDR1 MRHNA and CDR2 SNTAGT. Germline trimming cut 7 bases from V and 3 bases from J; bases unmatched to any gene: 5. The CDR3 is made up of 13 amino acids. The CDR3 protein is CASKGQSEETQYF. The CDR3 nucleotides are TGTGCCAGCAAGGGACAGTCAGAAGAGACCCAGTACTTC.

The rearrangement uses TRBV19 and TRBJ2-3; TRBD2 agrees at 10 bases. Germline V gene data show CDR1 as LNHDA and CDR2 as SQIVND (reference sequence). This CDR3 has 18 amino acids. The J segment lost 7 bases and the V segment lost 6 bases, leaving 19 bases of the junction unmatched. The CDR3 protein is CASSDLRTWLAGDYTQYF. CDR3 bases: TGTGCCAGTAGCGACCTGCGGACCTGGCTAGCGGGAGATTATACGCAGTATTTT.